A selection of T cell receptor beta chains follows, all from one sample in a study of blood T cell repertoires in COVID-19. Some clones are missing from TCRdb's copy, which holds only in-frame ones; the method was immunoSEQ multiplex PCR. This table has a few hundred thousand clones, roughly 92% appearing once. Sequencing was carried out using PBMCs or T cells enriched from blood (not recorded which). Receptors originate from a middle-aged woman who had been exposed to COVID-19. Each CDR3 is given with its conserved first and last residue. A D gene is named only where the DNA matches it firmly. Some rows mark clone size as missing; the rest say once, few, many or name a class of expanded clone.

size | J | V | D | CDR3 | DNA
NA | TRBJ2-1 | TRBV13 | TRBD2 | CASSPRPSLAAEQFF | TGTGCCAGCAGCCCACGCCCGTCACTAGCGGCAGAGCAGTTCTTC
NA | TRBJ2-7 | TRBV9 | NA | CASSVGGGTYEQYF | TGTGCCAGCAGCGTAGGTGGCGGAACCTACGAGCAGTACTTC
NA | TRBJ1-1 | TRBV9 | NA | CASSVVNQGAFF | TGTGCCAGCAGCGTAGTGAATCAGGGAGCTTTCTTT
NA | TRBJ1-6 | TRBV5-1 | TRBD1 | CASSTGQGKNSPLHF | TGCGCCAGCAGTACTGGACAGGGAAAGAATTCACCCCTCCACTTT
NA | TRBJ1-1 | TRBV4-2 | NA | CASSQAQAGMNTEAFF | TGTGCCAGCAGCCAAGCCCAGGCGGGGATGAACACTGAAGCTTTCTTT
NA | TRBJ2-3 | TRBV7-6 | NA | CASSLASLAWSPDTQYF | TGTGCCAGCAGCTTAGCATCCCTAGCGTGGTCACCAGATACGCAGTATTTT
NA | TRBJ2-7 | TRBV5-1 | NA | CASSSWGERGEQYF | TGCGCCAGCAGCTCGTGGGGGGAACGGGGCGAGCAGTACTTC
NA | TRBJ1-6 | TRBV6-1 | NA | CASSEVGGFNSPLHF | TGTGCCAGCAGTGAAGTTGGGGGGTTTAATTCACCCCTCCACTTT
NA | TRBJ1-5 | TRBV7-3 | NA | CASSHPGGPQHF | TGTGCCAGCAGTCACCCCGGGGGGCCCCAGCATTTT
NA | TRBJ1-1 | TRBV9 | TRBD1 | CASSSKPGTGLGTEAFF | TGTGCCAGCAGCTCAAAACCCGGGACAGGGCTGGGCACTGAAGCTTTCTTT
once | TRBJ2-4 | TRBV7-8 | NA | CASSSIPGMLAKNIQYF | TGTGCCAGCAGCTCGATCCCAGGGATGCTAGCCAAAAACATTCAGTACTTC
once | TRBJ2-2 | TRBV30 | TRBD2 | CAWSLAGGPSVGELFF | TGTGCCTGGAGCCTAGCGGGAGGGCCCTCGGTCGGGGAGCTGTTTTTT
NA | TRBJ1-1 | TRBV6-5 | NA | CASSYSSQTEAFF | TGTGCCAGCAGTTACTCGAGTCAAACTGAAGCTTTCTTT
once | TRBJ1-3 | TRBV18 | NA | CASSPPLQANGNTIYF | TGTGCCAGCTCACCACCGTTACAGGCGAACGGAAACACCATATATTTT
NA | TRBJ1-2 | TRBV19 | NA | CASSISSGWDNGYTF | TGTGCCAGTAGTATCAGTTCGGGGTGGGACAACGGCTACACCTTC
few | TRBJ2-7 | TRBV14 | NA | CASSQAPGLLYEQYF | TGTGCCAGCAGCCAAGCCCCCGGACTGCTCTACGAGCAGTACTTC
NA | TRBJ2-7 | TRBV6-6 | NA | CASSYSKAGPLYEQYF | TGTGCCAGCAGTTACTCGAAAGCGGGTCCCCTCTACGAGCAGTACTTC